This TCR beta chain was retrieved from a study of cytomegalovirus exposure and HLA in healthy donors. Primers: 60 Vbeta forward and 13 Jbeta reverse. Clones were sequenced by immunoSEQ multiplex PCR, and TCRdb holds only the in-frame ones, with some missing. The sample carries approximately 180,000 clones, about 81% recorded once. The source of this sequence is a woman in her 30s in good health and CMV-seronegative. Sequences were obtained from PBMCs.

This CDR3 is CAIRGSGTTDTQYF. The DNA for the CDR3 is TGTGCCATCAGGGGAAGCGGAACCACAGATACGCAGTATTTT. The chain recombines TRBV10-3 with TRBJ2-3; D may be TRBD2 (5 bases). This CDR3 is built from 14 residues. With 6 bases removed from V and 2 bases from J, the gap between germline ends came to 12 bases. Per germline, CDR1 ENHRY and CDR2 SYGVKD.